This TCR beta chain appears in the sequencing data of a study of CD8 T cells in ankylosing spondylitis (dated by TCRdb to about 2017). Some background on the complete study: To find TCR variants linked to disease, the study profiled T cell receptor beta repertoires in ankylosing spondylitis patients and healthy donors. Peripheral blood samples were taken, and synovial fluid was additionally collected from ankylosing spondylitis patients. In total, the full study cohort was made up of nearly 110 healthy donors and about two dozen ankylosing spondylitis patients.

Including the terminal cysteine and phenylalanine, the CDR3 comprises 16 residues. Of the read, only the CDR3 DNA is kept; its 48 bases are in frame from base 1. Looking up the germline V gene yields CDR1 SGHDN and CDR2 FVKESK. V loses 2 bases at its end and J loses 4 bases; junction bases beyond the gene matches: 7. This clonotype was recorded at least ten times. Its recognized antigen is unknown. Base qualities are not at hand, and no much larger clone is one base apart. The research as a whole found: A TCR beta motif of 7 or 8 highly homologous amino acid variants appeared characteristic of blood from ankylosing spondylitis patients. The disease-linked clones showed a CD8+ phenotype and occurred at relatively low frequencies in peripheral blood. Some of the motif variants had been reported before in the synovial fluid and blood of reactive arthritis patients, a finding that suggests common disease-initiation mechanisms. The disease-linked clones were reported as significantly enriched in matched synovial fluid samples from ankylosing spondylitis patients.

Sequenced using an Illumina HiSeq 2500. Quantitative 5'-RACE with molecular barcodes was the method used to prepare the TCR beta libraries. In the source study's methods: Disease-linked TCR variants were identified with a new computational method built on a probabilistic model of VDJ rearrangement. TCRdb itself trimmed the public reads at Q25 with fastp, ran MiXCR and retained productive beta chains. CDR3 protein sequences are deduplicated, and each keeps its most common genes and DNA. TCRdb assigned the V and J calls; the authors' analysis was not used. The sample records some 240,000 distinct CDR3 sequences, around 7.9% of which are singletons. Jointly, the top ten make up 13% to 15% of the sample.

Material for sequencing was blood, either unsorted or a sorted T cell fraction (not recorded which). The chain couples TRBV14 to TRBJ2-1; TRBD1 matches 8 bases in the middle. This TCR was sampled from a male donor with ankylosing spondylitis. CDR3 loop: CASSQQQGGFYNEQFF. The DNA sequence follows: TGTGCCAGCAGCCAACAACAGGGGGGCTTTTACAATGAGCAGTTCTTC.